This T cell receptor (beta chain) was documented in a study of OX40 agonist ivuxolimab in advanced cancers. The CDR3 spans 16 residues. V was shortened by 2 bases and J by 3 bases, with 16 bases between the two germline ends. Germline assignment: CDR1 MGHRA and CDR2 YSYEKL. The study, taken as a whole, reports: Averaging showed that CD8+ T cells had more expanded clones than CD4+ did.

The assay was immunoSEQ multiplex PCR, and TCRdb's table has in-frame clones only and misses some. Of over 100,000 clones detected, 85% to 90% appear once; the ten largest clones hold 0.55%. With respect to this clone: Its antigen is unidentified.

This sample comprised CD4+ or CD8+ T cells sorted from blood, obtained in a trial of the OX40 agonist ivuxolimab. This sequence was found in an adult with an advanced solid tumor such as melanoma, head and neck, liver or kidney cancer. This chain connects TRBV4-1 to TRBJ1-1; D remains unclear. The CDR3 nucleotides read TGCGCCAGCAGCCAACGGGCGGTTACATCGGACACTGAAGCTTTCTTT. Amino acids: CASSQRAVTSDTEAFF.